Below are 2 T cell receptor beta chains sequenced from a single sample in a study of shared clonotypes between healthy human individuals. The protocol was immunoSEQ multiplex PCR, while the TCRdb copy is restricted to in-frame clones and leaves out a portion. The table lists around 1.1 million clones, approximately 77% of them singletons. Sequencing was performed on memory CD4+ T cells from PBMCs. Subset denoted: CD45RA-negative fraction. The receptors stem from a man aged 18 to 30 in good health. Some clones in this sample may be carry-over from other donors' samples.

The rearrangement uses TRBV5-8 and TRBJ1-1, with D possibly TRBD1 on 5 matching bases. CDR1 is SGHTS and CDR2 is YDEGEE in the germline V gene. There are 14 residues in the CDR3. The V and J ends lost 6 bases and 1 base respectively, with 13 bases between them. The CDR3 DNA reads TGTGCCAGCACCCGACAGCAGCGGAACACTGAAGCTTTCTTT. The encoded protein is CASTRQQRNTEAFF.

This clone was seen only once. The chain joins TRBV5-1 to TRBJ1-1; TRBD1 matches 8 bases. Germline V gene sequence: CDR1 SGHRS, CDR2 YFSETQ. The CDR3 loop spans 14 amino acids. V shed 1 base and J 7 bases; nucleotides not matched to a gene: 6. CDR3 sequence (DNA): TGCGCCAGCAGCTTGCAGGGGGCCCCAGGTGAAGCTTTCTTT. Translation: CASSLQGAPGEAFF.